A selection of T cell receptor beta chains follows, all from one sample in a study of T cells in Graves' hyperthyroidism and ophthalmopathy. TCRdb ran MiXCR on the multiplex PCR reads and lists one entry per CDR3 protein. The profile covers about 400,000 distinct CDR3 sequences, with under 15% appearing a single time and around a third taken by the ten largest. Sequences were obtained from blood. These receptors were taken from a woman under 40 with Graves' hyperthyroidism. Both conserved end residues are part of each CDR3. The order of the fields is J gene, V gene, clone size, CDR3 protein. Where a row states a size, it is once, few, many or the class of an expanded clone; other rows omit it.

J gene: TRBJ1-1
V gene: TRBV2
clone size: -
CDR3 protein: CASSEPEAFF

J gene: TRBJ1-4
V gene: TRBV5-1
clone size: few
CDR3 protein: CASSSSGGEVEKLFF

J gene: TRBJ2-6
V gene: TRBV27
clone size: few
CDR3 protein: CASSLQGTRANVLTF

J gene: TRBJ1-1
V gene: TRBV30
clone size: many
CDR3 protein: CAWRGDTEAFF

J gene: TRBJ2-5
V gene: TRBV7-7
clone size: few
CDR3 protein: CASSLGLMETQYF

J gene: TRBJ2-5
V gene: TRBV27
clone size: -
CDR3 protein: CASTHLGEAGLIETQYF

J gene: TRBJ2-7
V gene: TRBV6-1
clone size: -
CDR3 protein: CASSVIPGQGADEQYF

J gene: TRBJ1-1
V gene: TRBV29-1
clone size: many
CDR3 protein: CSVEEGRTEAFF

J gene: TRBJ2-7
V gene: TRBV7-2
clone size: many
CDR3 protein: CASTSGGTASYEQYF

J gene: TRBJ1-1
V gene: TRBV27
clone size: many
CDR3 protein: CASSLSGVSNTEAFF

J gene: TRBJ2-2
V gene: TRBV12-3/TRBV12-4
clone size: -
CDR3 protein: CASSFGGTYTGELFF

J gene: TRBJ1-3
V gene: TRBV19
clone size: few
CDR3 protein: CASSMGTGTGNTIYF

J gene: TRBJ2-1
V gene: TRBV5-1
clone size: many
CDR3 protein: CASSFAESEFGNEQFF

J gene: TRBJ2-7
V gene: TRBV5-1
clone size: -
CDR3 protein: CASGLAVSYEQYF

J gene: TRBJ2-7
V gene: TRBV20-1
clone size: few
CDR3 protein: CSAYDASSYEQYF

J gene: TRBJ2-7
V gene: TRBV20-1
clone size: -
CDR3 protein: CSASIRTGSYEQYF

J gene: TRBJ2-1
V gene: TRBV5-6
clone size: many
CDR3 protein: CASSLAGAGSYNEQFF

J gene: TRBJ2-2
V gene: TRBV5-5
clone size: -
CDR3 protein: CASSLSLGPGELFF

J gene: TRBJ2-3
V gene: TRBV12-5
clone size: -
CDR3 protein: CATAAMDSGPTDTQYF

J gene: TRBJ2-1
V gene: TRBV7-6
clone size: many
CDR3 protein: CASSLGTDNEQFF

J gene: TRBJ2-7
V gene: TRBV29-1
clone size: many
CDR3 protein: CSVSSGGVYEQYF

J gene: TRBJ1-1
V gene: TRBV5-8
clone size: many
CDR3 protein: CASSLGPLLNSEAFF

J gene: TRBJ2-3
V gene: TRBV20-1
clone size: -
CDR3 protein: CSARDPSGLPVLTQYF

J gene: TRBJ1-2
V gene: TRBV5-1
clone size: -
CDR3 protein: CASRTQVSYYGYTF

J gene: TRBJ2-5
V gene: TRBV10-3
clone size: many
CDR3 protein: CAISEGVAGAQETQYF

J gene: TRBJ2-3
V gene: TRBV20-1
clone size: few
CDR3 protein: CSCAVRTDTQYF

J gene: TRBJ2-7
V gene: TRBV9
clone size: -
CDR3 protein: CASSVEDIGGSSYEQYF

J gene: TRBJ2-7
V gene: TRBV20-1
clone size: many
CDR3 protein: CSAKPSGLAGVWSSYEQYF

J gene: TRBJ2-6
V gene: TRBV12-3/TRBV12-4
clone size: many
CDR3 protein: CASSPPGFSGANVLTF

J gene: TRBJ1-5
V gene: TRBV2
clone size: many
CDR3 protein: CASSSDRGDQPQHF

J gene: TRBJ1-2
V gene: TRBV30
clone size: many
CDR3 protein: CAWRRTGDYGYTF

J gene: TRBJ1-1
V gene: TRBV20-1
clone size: many
CDR3 protein: CSARDGARSQNTEAFF

J gene: TRBJ2-2
V gene: TRBV5-5
clone size: few
CDR3 protein: CASSELAPSSTGELFF

J gene: TRBJ2-2
V gene: TRBV6-1
clone size: many
CDR3 protein: CASSDRFWQGGGGELFF

J gene: TRBJ2-1
V gene: TRBV2
clone size: few
CDR3 protein: CASSEMSRTSGINEQFF

J gene: TRBJ1-1
V gene: TRBV9
clone size: -
CDR3 protein: CASSVRVGTEAFF

J gene: TRBJ1-4
V gene: TRBV19
clone size: -
CDR3 protein: CASTRRTGVNEKLFF

J gene: TRBJ2-3
V gene: TRBV9
clone size: few
CDR3 protein: CASSVGPRQGTDTQYF

J gene: TRBJ2-3
V gene: TRBV7-9
clone size: many
CDR3 protein: CASSFPLDGGRAPTDTQYF

J gene: TRBJ2-7
V gene: TRBV27
clone size: few
CDR3 protein: CASSLFASGSYEQYF

J gene: TRBJ2-3
V gene: TRBV11-3
clone size: many
CDR3 protein: CASSLEASTDTQYF

J gene: TRBJ1-3
V gene: TRBV7-2
clone size: many
CDR3 protein: CASSLESRDTIYF

J gene: TRBJ2-5
V gene: TRBV28
clone size: many
CDR3 protein: CASSSLGRTQETQYF